This passage covers 2 T cell receptor beta chains from one sample sequenced in a study of cytomegalovirus exposure and HLA in healthy donors. The PCR had 60 Vbeta and 13 Jbeta primers. TCRdb keeps only in-frame clones here, not all; method: immunoSEQ multiplex PCR. The sample gives around 100,000 clones, 75% to 80% of which show up once; 5.8% is in the top ten. The sample was PBMCs. The receptors come from a man between 60 and 70 years old in good health and CMV-seropositive.

V usage is TRBV6-5 and J usage is TRBJ2-7, with D maybe TRBD2 (6 bases). The germline V gene encodes CDR1 MNHEY and CDR2 SVGAGI. The length of the CDR3 is 13 residues. V lost 6 bases and J lost 6, with 15 bases in between. The CDR3: CASSASWGGEQYF. As DNA, the CDR3 is TGTGCCAGCAGCGCCTCCTGGGGAGGCGAGCAGTACTTC.

The rearrangement links TRBV7-2 to TRBJ1-1, with TRBD1 as a possible D gene (6 bases). The CDR3 covers 14 residues. V dropped 7 bases and J dropped 1 base, with 13 bases sitting between them. The V gene's germline CDR1 is SGHTA and CDR2 FQGNSA. CDR3 protein: CASTTGLGNTEAFF. In nucleotides, the CDR3 is TGTGCCAGCACCACAGGGCTGGGGAACACTGAAGCTTTCTTT.